This TCR beta chain is from a study of T cells in Graves' hyperthyroidism and ophthalmopathy. Study-level results: Appearing also in blood were most of the thyroid clonotypes expanded above 0.001. Stable hyperthyroidism was separated from ophthalmopathy by a model based on 13 V-J features.

Clinical symptoms, serum thyroxine, TRAb, thyroid ultrasound and orbital computed tomography informed diagnoses. Germline V gene lookup returns CDR1 SQVTM and CDR2 ANQGSEA. V dropped 5 bases and J dropped 4 bases, with 9 bases sitting between them. The CDR3 is made up of 12 amino acids. In this sample, this clonotype turned up many times. What it recognizes is unknown. RNA transcripts were the template for amplifying TCR beta CDR3 regions. The HTBI set primed first-round TCR CDR3 RT-PCR. TCRdb re-called the multiplex PCR reads through MiXCR, storing one row per CDR3 protein. The table includes roughly 500,000 distinct CDR3 sequences, approximately 44% detected once.

The source material was peripheral blood or thyroid tissue (not recorded which). The receptor was derived from an adult woman with Graves' disease, either hyperthyroidism or ophthalmopathy (not recorded which). The chain links TRBV29-1 to TRBJ1-3; D ambiguous. In nucleotides, the CDR3 is TGCAGCGTTACAATGGGGGGAAACACCATATATTTT. It yields the protein CSVTMGGNTIYF.